This T cell receptor (beta chain) was captured by sequencing in a study of blood T cell repertoires in COVID-19. On the study more broadly: The analysed material was cDNA or gDNA that came from T cells, B-cell-depleted T cells, or PBMCs.

Trimming cost V 0 bases and J 3 bases; bases outside gene matches: 1. The CDR3 consists of 14 residues. Germline assignment: CDR1 MNHEY and CDR2 SVGAGI. Methods used by the authors: Cell counts per sample came from amplifying reference gene primers. Assay used: immunoSEQ multiplex PCR; TCRdb lists only in-frame clones, some missing. Clone size and V and J calls were adopted from that table, with D and trimming inferred from the DNA. This table has over 70,000 clones, nearly 90% appearing once. The gene calls are TRBV6-5 and TRBJ1-2, with 7 bases fitting TRBD1. The sequence was obtained from a woman aged 80 or over with active or convalescent COVID-19. Sequenced input: peripheral blood. CDR3 protein: CASSYSGQYYGYTF. CDR3 in DNA: TGTGCCAGCAGTTACTCGGGACAGTACTATGGCTACACCTTC.